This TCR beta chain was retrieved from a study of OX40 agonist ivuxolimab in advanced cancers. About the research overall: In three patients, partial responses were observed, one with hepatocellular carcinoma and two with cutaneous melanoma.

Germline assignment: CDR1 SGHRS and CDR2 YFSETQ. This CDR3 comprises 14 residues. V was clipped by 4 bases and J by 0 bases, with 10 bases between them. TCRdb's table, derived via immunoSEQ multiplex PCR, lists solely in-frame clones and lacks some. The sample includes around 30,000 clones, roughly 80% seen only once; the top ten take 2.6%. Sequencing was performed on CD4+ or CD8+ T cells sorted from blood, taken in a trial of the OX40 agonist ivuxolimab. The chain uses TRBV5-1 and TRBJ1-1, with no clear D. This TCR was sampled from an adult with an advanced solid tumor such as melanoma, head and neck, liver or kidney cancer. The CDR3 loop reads CASSPAFVNTEAFF. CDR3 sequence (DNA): TGCGCCAGCAGCCCGGCGTTCGTGAACACTGAAGCTTTCTTT.